These 32 T cell receptor beta chains were all obtained from the same sample, sequenced in a study of blood T cell repertoires in COVID-19. Using immunoSEQ multiplex PCR, the repertoire was profiled, and TCRdb retains in-frame clones only, with some absent. The table records approximately 390,000 clones, more than 75% of them present only once. Material: peripheral blood. Source of these receptors: a woman aged 55-69 years with COVID-19, enrolled during active disease.

This clone appeared once. The chain employs TRBV12-5 and TRBJ1-1; perhaps TRBD1 as D (5 bases). Germline lookup yields CDR1 LGHNT and CDR2 FRNRAP. This CDR3 is 14 amino acids long. Trimming took 0 bases from V and 7 from J, leaving 12 bases between them. CDR3 DNA sequence: TGTGCTAGTGGTTTGGTACCCCCGCAGGGTGAAGCTTTCTTT. Its protein product is CASGLVPPQGEAFF. Looking up the rest from reference TRBV12-5 and TRBJ1-1 gives the full variable domain: DARVTQTPRHKVTEMGQEVTMRCQPILGHNTVFWYRQTMMQGLELLAYFRNRAPLDDSGMPKDRFSAEMPDATLATLKIQPSEPRDSAVYFCASGLVPPQGEAFFGQGTRLTVV.

CDR3 loop: CASSHSGGANYGYTF. CDR3 sequence (DNA): TGTGCCAGCAGTCACTCAGGGGGAGCTAACTATGGCTACACCTTC. The chain has TRBV9 and TRBJ1-2; 7 bases fit TRBD1. The germline V gene has CDR1 SGDLS and CDR2 YYNGEE. Losses at the gene ends were 5 bases for V and 0 bases for J; bases not matched to a gene: 7. The CDR3 has 15 residues.

The genes are TRBV5-4 and TRBJ1-2; D is unclear. CDR1 and CDR2 (germline): SGHNT, YYREEE (reference sequence). The CDR3 contains 16 residues. V dropped 1 base and J dropped 6 bases, with 19 bases sitting between them. This CDR3 reads CASSLPGALSQDGYTF. Written as DNA, the CDR3 is TGTGCCAGCAGCTTGCCCGGCGCGCTTTCCCAGGATGGCTACACCTTC.

The genes are TRBV6-5 and TRBJ1-4; 7 bases fit TRBD1. V dropped 4 bases and J dropped 5; count of bases not matched to a gene: 4. This CDR3 comprises 14 residues. Germline V CDR1 and CDR2: MNHEY, SVGAGI. The CDR3 spells CASSFDRENEKLFF. The CDR3 coding sequence is TGTGCCAGCAGTTTTGACAGGGAGAATGAAAAACTGTTTTTT.

This chain links TRBV10-3 with TRBJ1-1; the D gene is possibly TRBD1 (6 bases). The germline CDR1 and CDR2 sequences are ENHRY and SYGVKD. The CDR3 length is 13 residues. V shed 4 bases and J shed 8 bases, with 14 bases lying between them. This CDR3 reads CAISALQGTEAFF. The CDR3 DNA follows: TGTGCCATCAGTGCCCTCCAGGGGACGGAAGCTTTCTTT.

V usage is TRBV5-1 and J usage is TRBJ1-2; 7 bases are shared with TRBD1. Germline V gene data show CDR1 as SGHRS and CDR2 as YFSETQ. This CDR3 is built from 15 residues. Trimming removed 0 bases from V and 2 bases from J; junction bases left unmatched: 4. The CDR3 DNA sequence: TGCGCCAGCAGCTTGGAGGGACAGACAAACTATGGCTACACCTTC. As protein: CASSLEGQTNYGYTF.

The V and J genes are TRBV19 and TRBJ2-3; a weak D match, TRBD1 (6 bases). Germline CDR1 and CDR2: LNHDA and SQIVND (reference sequence). V lost 10 bases and J lost 4, with 12 bases in between. This CDR3 region has 12 residues. This CDR3 reads CATAGEADTQYF. DNA for the CDR3: TGTGCCACCGCAGGGGAAGCAGATACGCAGTATTTT.

V usage is TRBV4-1 and J usage is TRBJ1-2, with TRBD1 matching over 7 bases. CDR3 length equals 15 residues. The V segment lost 1 base and the J segment 5 bases; nucleotides outside the gene matches: 7. Germline assignment: CDR1 MGHRA and CDR2 YSYEKL. The DNA for the CDR3 is TGCGCCAGCAGCCAAGGAGACAGGGTCCCGTATGGCTACACCTTC. This encodes CASSQGDRVPYGYTF.

This clone was detected only once. This chain uses TRBV27 with TRBJ2-7, with 9 bases lining up with TRBD1. Per germline, CDR1 MNHEY and CDR2 SMNVEV (reference sequence). V lost 5 bases and J lost 5; bases outside the gene matches: 7. The CDR3 sequence is 14 residues long. The CDR3 coding sequence is TGTGCCAGCAGTAAGACAGGGGGATATAACGAGCAGTACTTC. Protein: CASSKTGGYNEQYF.

The chain couples TRBV5-4 to TRBJ1-2; no clear D. Trimming took off 6 bases at V and 7 bases at J, with 19 bases between the two ends. CDR1 SGHNT and CDR2 YYREEE come from the germline V gene (reference sequence). The length of the CDR3 is 14 residues. The CDR3 nucleotides read TGTGCCAGCATCAACCAAAACCTCGTCGGTGGCTACACCTTC. The encoded protein is CASINQNLVGGYTF.

This chain joins TRBV5-4 and TRBJ2-7, with TRBD2 identical over 7 bases. CDR1 and CDR2 from the germline V gene are SGHNT and YYREEE (reference sequence). The CDR3 contains 14 residues. The junction had 3 bases not matched to a gene; V was cut back by 2 bases and J by 1 base. CDR3 nucleotide sequence: TGTGCCAGCAGCTTACCGGGACTATCCTACGAGCAGTACTTC. Translated: CASSLPGLSYEQYF.

The rearrangement uses TRBV5-4 and TRBJ2-5, with TRBD1 matching 8 bases. Germline V gives CDR1 SGHNT, CDR2 YYREEE (reference sequence). The CDR3 runs 18 residues. The V gene end was trimmed by 2 bases and the J gene end by 5 bases; junction bases not matched to a gene: 17. CDR3 DNA: TGTGCCAGCAGCTTTAGTCTATCCTTCACTGACAGGGGCGAGACCCAGTACTTC. This gives the protein CASSFSLSFTDRGETQYF.

The chain links TRBV15 to TRBJ1-2; perhaps TRBD1 as D (5 bases). The CDR3 is made up of 17 amino acids. Between the trimmed V and J ends, which lost 0 bases and 2 bases, there was a span of 16 bases. The germline gives CDR1 LNHNV, CDR2 YYDKDF (reference sequence). The CDR3 spells CATSRDLGGRSNYGYTF. Written as DNA, the CDR3 is TGTGCCACCAGCAGAGATTTGGGGGGACGGTCGAACTATGGCTACACCTTC.

Notes on this clone: This CDR3 is also generated by other DNA sequences in the sample. The V call is TRBV18, the J call TRBJ1-2; 7 bases match TRBD1. Trimming removed 3 bases from V and 3 bases from J; junction bases left unmatched: 1. Germline lookup yields CDR1 KGHSH and CDR2 LQKENI. This CDR3 has 13 residues. The CDR3 region is CASSPDRDYGYTF. The CDR3 DNA reads TGTGCCAGCTCACCTGACAGGGACTATGGCTACACCTTC.

The genes are TRBV5-4 and TRBJ1-3, with 10 bases matching TRBD1. Germline-derived CDR1 and CDR2 are SGHNT and YYREEE (reference sequence). The CDR3 runs 16 residues. V shed 4 bases, J shed 1 base, and the junction held 5 bases outside the gene matches. The CDR3, as DNA: TGTGCCAGCAGCGAAGGGACAGGGGCTTCTGGAAACACCATATATTTT. This encodes CASSEGTGASGNTIYF.

Only one count was recorded for this clone. CDR3 sequence reads: CASSETGQPSYEQYF. The CDR3, as DNA: TGTGCCAGCAGTGAAACGGGACAGCCCTCCTACGAGCAGTACTTC. The chain joins TRBV6-1 to TRBJ2-7; 7 bases are a match to TRBD1. CDR1 is MNHNS and CDR2 is SASEGT in the germline V gene. The CDR3 runs to 15 residues. The ends lost 2 bases at V and 0 bases at J; junction bases unmatched: 4.

In DNA form, the CDR3 reads TGTGCCAGCAGCGGCCGGACAGGGGAGACTGAAGCTTTCTTT. Residues: CASSGRTGETEAFF. The chain joins TRBV9 to TRBJ1-1; TRBD1 matches at 9 bases. The CDR3 spans 14 residues. The germline gives CDR1 SGDLS, CDR2 YYNGEE. J lost 5 bases, V lost 3 bases, and 5 bases had no gene match.

V gene TRBV7-8 combines with J gene TRBJ1-2, with D perhaps TRBD1 (6 bases). From germline, CDR1 is SGHVS and CDR2 FQNEAQ. V dropped 1 base and J dropped 2 bases, with 17 bases sitting between them. There are 17 residues in the CDR3. The CDR3 coding sequence is TGTGCCAGCAGCTTAGAGTCAGGGACCAGGGGAAACTATGGCTACACCTTC. Encoded protein: CASSLESGTRGNYGYTF.

This chain connects TRBV2 to TRBJ1-1, with TRBD1 as a possible D gene (5 bases). In germline, CDR1 is SNHLY, CDR2 FYNNEI. The CDR3 is 15 amino acids. V was shortened by 6 bases and J by 0 bases, with 14 bases between the two germline ends. CDR3 sequence: CASSQRGGVNTEAFF. In DNA, the CDR3 is TGTGCCAGCAGCCAGAGGGGAGGGGTGAACACTGAAGCTTTCTTT.

This clone turned up a few times. CDR3 nucleotides: TGCGCCAGCAGCGCAGCCGGGACAGACTATGGCTACACCTTC. Translation: CASSAAGTDYGYTF. The V call is TRBV5-1, the J call TRBJ1-2; 7 nucleotides match TRBD1. CDR1 is SGHRS, CDR2 YFSETQ, per germline. Losses at the gene ends were 4 bases for V and 3 bases for J; bases not matched to a gene: 6. The CDR3 totals 14 residues.

This chain links TRBV2 with TRBJ2-4, with TRBD1 identical over 11 bases. The V and J ends lost 6 bases and 0 bases, in that order; junction bases with no gene match: 7. The CDR3 consists of 17 residues. Germline V CDR1 and CDR2: SNHLY, FYNNEI. As DNA, the CDR3 is TGTGCCAGCAGCGGGACAGGGGGGGCCCTAGCCAAAAACATTCAGTACTTC. Residues: CASSGTGGALAKNIQYF.

The chain joins TRBV6-5 to TRBJ2-3; 9 positions match TRBD1. With 5 bases clipped from V and 5 bases from J, the junction kept 8 bases outside the gene matches. Germline V lookup: CDR1 MNHEY, CDR2 SVGAGI. The length of the CDR3 is 15 residues. The CDR3, as DNA: TGTGCCAGCAGTCAACAGGGGGCGCGATTAGATACGCAGTATTTT. This sequence encodes CASSQQGARLDTQYF.

The chain joins TRBV7-9 to TRBJ2-7; a weak D match, TRBD1 (6 bases). Germline CDR1 SEHNR, CDR2 FQNEAQ (reference sequence). The CDR3 runs to 11 residues. The V end lost 5 bases, the J end lost 6 bases, and 8 bases lay between the germline ends. CDR3 sequence reads: CASSRTVEQYF. The CDR3 DNA reads as TGTGCCAGCAGCAGGACAGTCGAGCAGTACTTC.

V gene TRBV27 combines with J gene TRBJ1-2, with TRBD1 as a possible D gene (6 bases). Trimming shortened V by 4 bases and J by 4 bases, and 13 bases separated the two germline ends. Germline lookup yields CDR1 MNHEY and CDR2 SMNVEV (reference sequence). CDR3 length: 14 residues. This CDR3 is CASSSLEGVYGYTF. The CDR3 DNA is TGTGCCAGCAGTTCCTTAGAGGGGGTCTATGGCTACACCTTC.

On this clone: At one boundary the junction diverges from the germline segment, which might be a read error. J is TRBJ1-2 and V is TRBV2, with D possibly TRBD1 on 6 matching bases. The CDR3 spans 10 residues. Germline CDR1 and CDR2: SNHLY and FYNNEI. This CDR3 is CASSERDTRF. In DNA form, the CDR3 reads TGTGCCAGCAGTGAACGGGACACCCGCTTC.

This clone was detected only once. V and J are TRBV2 and TRBJ1-5; possibly TRBD1 for D (5 bases). V gave up 7 bases and J gave up 7 bases, with 20 bases separating them. The CDR3 contains 15 residues. The germline gives CDR1 SNHLY, CDR2 FYNNEI. The CDR3 bases are TGTGCCAGCACCAAAGGGGAAGGGGTAGGGCAGCCCCAGCATTTT. It specifies CASTKGEGVGQPQHF. Looking up the rest from reference TRBV2 and TRBJ1-5 gives the full variable domain: EPEVTQTPSHQVTQMGQEVILRCVPISNHLYFYWYRQILGQKVEFLVSFYNNEISEKSEIFDDQFSVERPDGSNFTLKIRSTKLEDSAMYFCASTKGEGVGQPQHFGDGTRLSIL.

V is TRBV14 and J is TRBJ1-1, with 9 bases matching TRBD1. The CDR3 is made up of 16 amino acids. Trimming took 6 bases from V and 6 from J; bases not matched to a gene: 14. Per germline, CDR1 SGHDN and CDR2 FVKESK. The CDR3 is CASSQRWGQGVSEAFF. For the CDR3, the DNA is TGTGCCAGCAGTCAAAGGTGGGGACAGGGTGTGTCTGAAGCTTTCTTT.

CDR3 in DNA: TGTGCCAGCAGACAGGGACCCACGGCACAGGGTACGCAGTATTTT. This codes for CASRQGPTAQGTQYF. V is TRBV6-5 and J is TRBJ2-3; weak D call: TRBD1 (6 bases). CDR1 MNHEY and CDR2 SVGAGI come from the germline V gene. CDR3 length: 15 residues. The V gene lost 6 bases and the J gene lost 8 bases, with 21 bases spanning the gap.

The chain uses TRBV28 and TRBJ2-1; 10 nucleotides agree with TRBD2. With V trimmed by 5 bases and J by 7 bases, 11 bases remained unmatched. The germline CDR1 and CDR2 sequences are MDHEN and SYDVKM. The CDR3 loop spans 16 amino acids. This CDR3 reads CASSLGGAGGINEQFF. DNA for the CDR3: TGTGCCAGCAGTCTGGGCGGAGCGGGGGGGATAAATGAGCAGTTCTTC.

The CDR3: CASSFGTSATDTQYF. In DNA form, the CDR3 reads TGCGCCAGCAGCTTTGGGACTAGCGCAACAGATACGCAGTATTTT. The chain recombines TRBV5-1 with TRBJ2-3, with 10 nucleotides matching TRBD2. The V gene's germline CDR1 is SGHRS and CDR2 YFSETQ. The CDR3 is 15 amino acids. V gave up 2 bases and J gave up 3 bases; unmatched junction bases: 3.

This chain links TRBV6-5 with TRBJ2-1; 9 nucleotides match TRBD2. Germline trimming cut 4 bases from V and 8 bases from J; bases unmatched to any gene: 6. There are 14 residues in the CDR3. Looked up from germline, CDR1 is MNHEY and CDR2 is SVGAGI. The CDR3 DNA reads as TGTGCCAGCAGTTTAGCGGGGGCCCGGCATGAGCAGTTCTTC. Translation: CASSLAGARHEQFF.

This sequence joins TRBV10-3 and TRBJ1-2; tentative D call: TRBD1 (5 bases). The germline gives CDR1 ENHRY, CDR2 SYGVKD. Trimming cost V 3 bases and J 5 bases, with 7 bases left between them. This CDR3 spans 12 amino acids. The CDR3 sequence is CAISDREYGYTF. The CDR3 nucleotides read TGTGCCATCAGTGACAGGGAATATGGCTACACCTTC.